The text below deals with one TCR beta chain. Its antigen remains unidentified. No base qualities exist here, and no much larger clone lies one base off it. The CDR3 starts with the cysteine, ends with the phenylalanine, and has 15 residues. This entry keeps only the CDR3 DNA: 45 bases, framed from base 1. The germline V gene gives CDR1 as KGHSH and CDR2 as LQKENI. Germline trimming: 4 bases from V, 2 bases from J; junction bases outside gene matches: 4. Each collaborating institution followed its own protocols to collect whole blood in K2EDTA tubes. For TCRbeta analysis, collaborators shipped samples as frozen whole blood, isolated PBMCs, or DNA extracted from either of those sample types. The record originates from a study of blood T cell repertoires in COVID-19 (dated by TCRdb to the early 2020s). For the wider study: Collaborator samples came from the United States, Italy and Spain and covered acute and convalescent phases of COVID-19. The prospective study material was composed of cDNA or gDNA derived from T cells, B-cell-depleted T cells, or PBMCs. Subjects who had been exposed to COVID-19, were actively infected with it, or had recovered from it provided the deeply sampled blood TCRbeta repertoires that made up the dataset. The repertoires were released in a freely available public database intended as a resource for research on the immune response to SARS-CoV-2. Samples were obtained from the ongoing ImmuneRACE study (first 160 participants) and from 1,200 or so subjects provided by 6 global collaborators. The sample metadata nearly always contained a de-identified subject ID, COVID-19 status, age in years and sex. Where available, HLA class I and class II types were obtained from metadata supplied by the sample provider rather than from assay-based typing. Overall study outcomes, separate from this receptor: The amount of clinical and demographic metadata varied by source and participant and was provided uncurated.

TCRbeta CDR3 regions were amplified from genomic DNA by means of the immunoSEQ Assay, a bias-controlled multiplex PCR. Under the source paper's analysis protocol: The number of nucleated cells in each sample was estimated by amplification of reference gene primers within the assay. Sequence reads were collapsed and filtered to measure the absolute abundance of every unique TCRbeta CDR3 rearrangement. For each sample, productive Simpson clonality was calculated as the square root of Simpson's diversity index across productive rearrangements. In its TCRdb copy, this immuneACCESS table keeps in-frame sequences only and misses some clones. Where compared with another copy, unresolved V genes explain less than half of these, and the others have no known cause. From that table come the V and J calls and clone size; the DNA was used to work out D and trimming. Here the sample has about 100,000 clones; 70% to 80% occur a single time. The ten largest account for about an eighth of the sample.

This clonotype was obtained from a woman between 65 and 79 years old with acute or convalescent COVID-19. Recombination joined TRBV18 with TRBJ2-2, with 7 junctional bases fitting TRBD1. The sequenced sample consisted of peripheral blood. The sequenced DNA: TGTGCCAGCTCACTAGGACAGGCCAACACCGGGGAGCTGTTTTTT. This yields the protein CASSLGQANTGELFF.